Listed below are T cell receptor beta chains from one sample, sequenced in a study of blood T cell repertoires in COVID-19. TCRdb's copy holds only in-frame clones and misses some; the assay was immunoSEQ multiplex PCR. The sample includes 150,000 to 200,000 clones, around 87% of them seen just once. The sequencing input was peripheral blood. These receptors all come from a woman aged 25 to 39 with active or convalescent COVID-19. The CDR3 runs from the conserved cysteine through the conserved F or W. D genes are given only for firm matches. Clone size appears in some rows only: once, few, many, or a class for an expanded clone.

clone size: NA
D gene: NA
V gene: TRBV7-9
J gene: TRBJ1-2
CDR3 DNA: TGTGCCAGCAGCTTAGGGACAGAATATGGCTACACCTTC
CDR3 protein: CASSLGTEYGYTF

clone size: NA
D gene: NA
V gene: TRBV28
J gene: TRBJ2-5
CDR3 DNA: TGTGCCAGCAGCGAGGGGGAGACCCAAGAGACCCAGTACTTC
CDR3 protein: CASSEGETQETQYF

clone size: NA
D gene: TRBD1
V gene: TRBV30
J gene: TRBJ1-2
CDR3 DNA: TGTGCCTGGAGAGCTCCACAGGGGGCGAACTATGGCTACACCTTC
CDR3 protein: CAWRAPQGANYGYTF

clone size: NA
D gene: TRBD1
V gene: TRBV5-8
J gene: TRBJ1-5
CDR3 DNA: TGTGCCAGCAGCTTGGGACAGGGTAATACTCAGCCCCAGCATTTT
CDR3 protein: CASSLGQGNTQPQHF

clone size: NA
D gene: NA
V gene: TRBV15
J gene: TRBJ1-1
CDR3 DNA: TGTGCCACCAGCAGGGGCCCCAGGGAAGCTTTCTTT
CDR3 protein: CATSRGPREAFF

clone size: NA
D gene: NA
V gene: TRBV19
J gene: TRBJ1-5
CDR3 DNA: TGTGCCAGTAGTATGGGGGGGACCTATAGCAATCAGCCCCAGCATTTT
CDR3 protein: CASSMGGTYSNQPQHF

clone size: few
D gene: TRBD1
V gene: TRBV5-1
J gene: TRBJ2-5
CDR3 DNA: TGCGCCAGCAGCTTCAAGCCGGGACAGGGGAGTGAGACCCAGTACTTC
CDR3 protein: CASSFKPGQGSETQYF

clone size: NA
D gene: NA
V gene: TRBV19
J gene: TRBJ2-1
CDR3 DNA: TGTGCCAGTAGTGGGTTCCGGGGAATGGACGGATATGAGCAGTTCTTC
CDR3 protein: CASSGFRGMDGYEQFF

clone size: once
D gene: NA
V gene: TRBV3-1/TRBV3-2
J gene: TRBJ2-5
CDR3 DNA: TGTGCCAGCAGCCAAGATTCCGGGATGGAGACCCAGTACTTC
CDR3 protein: CASSQDSGMETQYF

clone size: NA
D gene: NA
V gene: TRBV29-1
J gene: TRBJ2-7
CDR3 DNA: TGCAGCGTTGAGACCCCTAGCGACTACGAGCAGTACTTC
CDR3 protein: CSVETPSDYEQYF

clone size: NA
D gene: NA
V gene: TRBV18
J gene: TRBJ1-1
CDR3 DNA: TGTGCCAGCTCACGGGAAGGGACACCCAACACTGAAGCTTTCTTT
CDR3 protein: CASSREGTPNTEAFF

clone size: once
D gene: NA
V gene: TRBV6-5
J gene: TRBJ1-5
CDR3 DNA: TGTGCCAGCCGAAGGGAGGGACCCCAGCATTTT
CDR3 protein: CASRREGPQHF

clone size: NA
D gene: NA
V gene: TRBV7-9
J gene: TRBJ1-1
CDR3 DNA: TGTGCCAGCAGCTCCCAGAAGAACACTGAAGCTTTCTTT
CDR3 protein: CASSSQKNTEAFF

clone size: NA
D gene: TRBD2
V gene: TRBV19
J gene: TRBJ2-7
CDR3 DNA: TGTGCCAGTAGTATGGGAGGGTCCTGGGGCTCCTACGAGCAGTACTTC
CDR3 protein: CASSMGGSWGSYEQYF

clone size: NA
D gene: NA
V gene: TRBV7-2
J gene: TRBJ2-3
CDR3 DNA: TGTGCCAGCAGCTTAGAGTCTGGGGGCGGAATAACGGATACGCAGTATTTT
CDR3 protein: CASSLESGGGITDTQYF

clone size: NA
D gene: TRBD1
V gene: TRBV9
J gene: TRBJ1-6
CDR3 DNA: TGTGCCAGCAGCCGACTGTGGGACAGTTCCTATAATTCACCCCTCCACTTT
CDR3 protein: CASSRLWDSSYNSPLHF

clone size: NA
D gene: TRBD1
V gene: TRBV7-2
J gene: TRBJ1-1
CDR3 DNA: TGTGCCAGCAGCTTCGGGGCAGGGGGCCATTCTGAAGCTTTCTTT
CDR3 protein: CASSFGAGGHSEAFF

clone size: NA
D gene: NA
V gene: TRBV7-8
J gene: TRBJ2-7
CDR3 DNA: TGTGCCAGCAGACCTCAGGGGCCTTCGGGCCACGAGCAGTACTTC
CDR3 protein: CASRPQGPSGHEQYF

clone size: NA
D gene: TRBD1
V gene: TRBV5-5
J gene: TRBJ1-2
CDR3 DNA: TGTGCCAGCAGCTTTAGACAGGGCCCTAACTATGGCTACACCTTC
CDR3 protein: CASSFRQGPNYGYTF

clone size: NA
D gene: TRBD1
V gene: TRBV2
J gene: TRBJ1-6
CDR3 DNA: TGTGCCAGCCTCTCCACAGGGGGCGGGGGTTCACCCCTCCACTTT
CDR3 protein: CASLSTGGGGSPLHF

clone size: few
D gene: TRBD1
V gene: TRBV2
J gene: TRBJ1-3
CDR3 DNA: TGTGCCATTGACAGGGATTCATCCGGAAACACCATATATTTT
CDR3 protein: CAIDRDSSGNTIYF

clone size: NA
D gene: NA
V gene: TRBV7-2
J gene: TRBJ1-5
CDR3 DNA: TGTGCCAGCAGCCTCGACAGAACTTGGTCCCAGCATTTT
CDR3 protein: CASSLDRTWSQHF

clone size: NA
D gene: TRBD2
V gene: TRBV10-3
J gene: TRBJ2-7
CDR3 DNA: TGTGCCATCACCGCCGGGACTAGTACCTACGAGCAGTACTTC
CDR3 protein: CAITAGTSTYEQYF

clone size: once
D gene: NA
V gene: TRBV11-2
J gene: TRBJ2-1
CDR3 DNA: TGTGCCAGCAGCTTACAGGATTACAATGAGCAGTTCTTC
CDR3 protein: CASSLQDYNEQFF

clone size: NA
D gene: TRBD2
V gene: TRBV18
J gene: TRBJ2-1
CDR3 DNA: TGTGCCAGCTCAGGTAGCGGGAGTGAGCAGTTCTTC
CDR3 protein: CASSGSGSEQFF

clone size: NA
D gene: NA
V gene: TRBV19
J gene: TRBJ2-1
CDR3 DNA: TGTGCCAGTAGTATAGCCACAGGGAGAGGGGCGAATGAGCAGTTCTTC
CDR3 protein: CASSIATGRGANEQFF

clone size: NA
D gene: TRBD2
V gene: TRBV10-2
J gene: TRBJ2-3
CDR3 DNA: TGCGCCAGCAGTATTGGACTAGCGGGAACCACAGATACGCAGTATTTT
CDR3 protein: CASSIGLAGTTDTQYF

clone size: NA
D gene: NA
V gene: TRBV6-5
J gene: TRBJ1-6
CDR3 DNA: TGTGCCAGCAAGCAACAGGGCCTTAATTCACCCCTCCACTTT
CDR3 protein: CASKQQGLNSPLHF

clone size: NA
D gene: TRBD1
V gene: TRBV18
J gene: TRBJ2-5
CDR3 DNA: TGTGCCAGCTCACCGGGGACAGGGGAAGAGACCCAGTACTTC
CDR3 protein: CASSPGTGEETQYF

clone size: NA
D gene: NA
V gene: TRBV28
J gene: TRBJ1-5
CDR3 DNA: TGTGCCAGCAGTTTGCCCTCGTGGCTCCAGCCCCAGCATTTT
CDR3 protein: CASSLPSWLQPQHF

clone size: NA
D gene: TRBD1
V gene: TRBV18
J gene: TRBJ1-1
CDR3 DNA: TGTGCCAGCACTCTTTCCGGGACAGGGTCGAACACTGAAGCTTTCTTT
CDR3 protein: CASTLSGTGSNTEAFF

clone size: NA
D gene: TRBD2
V gene: TRBV30
J gene: TRBJ2-1
CDR3 DNA: TGTGCCTGGAGTGTCTTCTTAGCGGGGGGGCTCTACAATGAGCAGTTCTTC
CDR3 protein: CAWSVFLAGGLYNEQFF

clone size: NA
D gene: NA
V gene: TRBV5-1
J gene: TRBJ1-1
CDR3 DNA: TGCGCCAGCAGCTACCGGACAGAAAACACTGAAGCTTTCTTT
CDR3 protein: CASSYRTENTEAFF

clone size: NA
D gene: TRBD1
V gene: TRBV13
J gene: TRBJ1-3
CDR3 DNA: TGTGCCAGCAGCGCCCGACAGGGGGTGGTTGGAAACACCATATATTTT
CDR3 protein: CASSARQGVVGNTIYF

clone size: NA
D gene: TRBD2
V gene: TRBV12-5
J gene: TRBJ2-3
CDR3 DNA: TGTGCTAGTGGCCGTAGCGGGGGGCAAGGTGATACGCAGTATTTT
CDR3 protein: CASGRSGGQGDTQYF

clone size: NA
D gene: NA
V gene: TRBV27
J gene: TRBJ2-1
CDR3 DNA: TGTGCCAGCAGTTTAAGAGGGAGCTCCTACAATGAGCAGTTCTTC
CDR3 protein: CASSLRGSSYNEQFF

clone size: NA
D gene: NA
V gene: TRBV11-2
J gene: TRBJ1-6
CDR3 DNA: TGTGCCAGCAGCTTAGCGGGGTACCATCTGGGGAATTCACCCCTCCACTTT
CDR3 protein: CASSLAGYHLGNSPLHF

clone size: NA
D gene: TRBD1
V gene: TRBV6-5
J gene: TRBJ1-2
CDR3 DNA: TGTGCCAGCAGCGATAGACAGGGGGCAGACTATGGCTACACCTTC
CDR3 protein: CASSDRQGADYGYTF

clone size: NA
D gene: TRBD1
V gene: TRBV27
J gene: TRBJ1-5
CDR3 DNA: TGTGCCAGTAAGACAGGGAATCAGCCCCAGCATTTT
CDR3 protein: CASKTGNQPQHF

clone size: NA
D gene: NA
V gene: TRBV14
J gene: TRBJ1-3
CDR3 DNA: TGTGCCAGCAGCCATCCGGGAAACTCTGGAAACACCATATATTTT
CDR3 protein: CASSHPGNSGNTIYF

clone size: NA
D gene: NA
V gene: TRBV6-5
J gene: TRBJ1-6
CDR3 DNA: TGTGCCAGCAGGGAGGAAGATAATTCACCCCTCCACTTT
CDR3 protein: CASREEDNSPLHF